One sample yielded the 23 T cell receptor beta chains listed below, sequenced in a study of CXCR3-negative and CXCR3-positive naive CD8 T cells. TRB cDNA was prepared as libraries by UMI-labeled 5' RACE. TCRdb reprocessed the 5' RACE reads; each CDR3 protein has one entry and no DNA is given. The sample has 55,000 to 65,000 distinct CDR3 sequences. Sequenced sample: naive CXCR3- CD8+ T cells from blood. The subset denotes: CD45RO-CCR7+CD27+CD95- naive CD8+ T cells lacking CXCR3 (TNR3-). These receptors came from a human donor in good health. Some clones in this sample may be carry-over from other donors' samples.

The genes are TRBV11-2 and TRBJ2-1; TCRdb lists TRBD2, though no DNA is available to test this call. CDR3 length: 13 amino acids. Germline V gene data show CDR1 as SGHAT and CDR2 as FQNNGV. The chain's CDR3 is CASRMDPANEQFF.

The chain combines TRBV29-1 with TRBJ2-5; the D call from TCRdb, TRBD1, cannot be confirmed without DNA. The CDR3 is 13 residues long. Germline CDR1 reads SQVTM; CDR2 reads ANQGSEA. This CDR3 reads CSVEAGYRETQYF. Complete variable domain (other parts from reference TRBV29-1 and TRBJ2-5): SAVISQKPSRDICQRGTSLTIQCQVDSQVTMMFWYRQQPGQSLTLIATANQGSEATYESGFVIDKFPISRPNLTFSTLTVSNMSPEDSSIYLCSVEAGYRETQYFGPGTRLLVL.

The chain is built from TRBV4-3 and TRBJ2-7; TCRdb indicates TRBD1, and absent DNA this call remains unverified. The V gene's germline CDR1 is LGHNA and CDR2 YSLEER. The length of the CDR3 is 17 residues. The CDR3 loop reads CASSQEMNQRLDYEQYF.

The chain joins TRBV20-1 to TRBJ2-7; TCRdb indicates TRBD1, and absent DNA this call remains unverified. Per germline, CDR1 DFQATT and CDR2 SNEGSKA (reference sequence). The CDR3 sequence is 14 residues long. CDR3 loop: CSAPKTGRAYEQYF.

This chain links TRBV20-1 with TRBJ2-7; TCRdb's D call of TRBD1 is untestable without DNA. The germline V gene has CDR1 DFQATT and CDR2 SNEGSKA (reference sequence). The length of the CDR3 is 16 residues. CDR3 protein: CSYRSGSAAFEGEQYF.

V and J are TRBV7-9 and TRBJ1-2; lacking DNA, the TRBD1 call made by TCRdb goes unchecked. This CDR3 comprises 14 residues. Germline CDR1 reads SEHNR; CDR2 reads FQNEAQ (reference sequence). The CDR3 sequence: CASSIRDGEYGYTF. The variable domain in full, with the rest retrieved from reference TRBV7-9 and TRBJ1-2, is DTGVSQNPRHKITKRGQNVTFRCDPISEHNRLYWYRQTLGQGPEFLTYFQNEAQLEKSRLLSDRFSAERPKGSFSTLEIQRTEQGDSAMYLCASSIRDGEYGYTFGSGTRLTVV.

The chain employs TRBV5-1 and TRBJ2-1; no DNA is available, so the TRBD1 call from TCRdb remains unchecked. The length of the CDR3 is 15 residues. The germline V gene has CDR1 SGHRS and CDR2 YFSETQ. CDR3 sequence reads: CASSPPGAPGNEQFF.

J is TRBJ2-1 and V is TRBV6-2 or TRBV6-3; as DNA is missing, the TRBD1 call by TCRdb cannot be tested. Germline CDR1 is MNHEY and CDR2 is SVGEGT. This CDR3 comprises 18 residues. This CDR3 is CASSYSKFNRAVLNEQFF.

The chain uses TRBV20-1 and TRBJ2-7; TCRdb lists TRBD1, though no DNA is available to test this call. The germline gives CDR1 DFQATT, CDR2 SNEGSKA (reference sequence). The length of the CDR3 is 15 residues. The CDR3 here is CCARSTGTRTYEQYF.

The gene calls are TRBV27 and TRBJ1-4. The CDR3 extends over 18 amino acids. Per the germline V gene, CDR1 is MNHEY and CDR2 is SMNVEV (reference sequence). This CDR3 is CASSSLGRFSATNEKLFF.

J is TRBJ2-7 and V is TRBV11-3; TCRdb's D gene call, TRBD2, goes unchecked for lack of DNA. This CDR3 is built from 14 residues. Germline V gene sequence: CDR1 SGHNT, CDR2 YENEEA. CDR3 in amino acids: CASSSQIDEAGQYF.

The rearrangement joins TRBV6-6 to TRBJ1-2. The CDR3 sequence is 15 residues long. Germline CDR1 MNHNY, CDR2 SVGAGI (reference sequence). This CDR3 is CASSYGGVGNYGYTF.

The rearrangement joins TRBV15 to TRBJ2-2; the D call of TRBD2 rests on TCRdb alone, since no DNA is present to check it. CDR3 size: 16 residues. Looked up from germline, CDR1 is LNHNV and CDR2 is YYDKDF (reference sequence). CDR3 region: CATSREREGLGGELFF.

The chain couples TRBV15 to TRBJ1-1. Germline V lookup: CDR1 LNHNV, CDR2 YYDKDF (reference sequence). The CDR3 contains 14 residues. The CDR3 region is CATSRVLVNTEAFF.

The rearrangement uses TRBV6-5 and TRBJ1-1; there is no DNA to check the TCRdb D call of TRBD1. This CDR3 region has 14 residues. The V gene's germline CDR1 is MNHEY and CDR2 SVGAGI. The CDR3 sequence: CASSKGTANTEAFF.

The chain couples TRBV5-1 to TRBJ2-6. The germline gives CDR1 SGHRS, CDR2 YFSETQ. The CDR3 spans 17 residues. CDR3 sequence reads: CASSLVQVYSGANVLTF.

The rearrangement uses TRBV7-2 and TRBJ2-1. The CDR3 runs 13 residues. Germline CDR1 and CDR2: SGHTA and FQGNSA. The CDR3 is CASSLGLGNEQFF.

V and J are TRBV15 and TRBJ2-5; the TRBD2 assignment by TCRdb is unverifiable without DNA. The CDR3 covers 17 residues. Germline V gene data show CDR1 as LNHNV and CDR2 as YYDKDF (reference sequence). This CDR3 is CATSRDLAREAVGTQYF.

The gene calls are TRBV29-1 and TRBJ2-1; TCRdb proposes TRBD1, but this gene call is untestable without DNA. CDR1 SQVTM and CDR2 ANQGSEA come from the germline V gene. The CDR3 sequence is 16 residues long. The CDR3 sequence: CSVLQWTGVEMDEQFF.

V is TRBV20-1 and J is TRBJ2-3; the TCRdb D gene call, TRBD2, has no DNA to confirm it. The CDR3 loop spans 16 amino acids. CDR1 DFQATT and CDR2 SNEGSKA come from the germline V gene (reference sequence). This chain's CDR3 is CSARSGAGAPPDTQYF.

The V call is TRBV7-6, the J call TRBJ2-7; TCRdb indicates TRBD2, and absent DNA this call remains unverified. The CDR3 has 16 residues. CDR1 is SGHVS, CDR2 FNYEAQ, per germline. This chain's CDR3 is CASSPFPSGGSYEQYF.

The chain has TRBV4-2 and TRBJ2-2. CDR1 and CDR2 from the germline V gene are LGHNA and YNFKEQ. This CDR3 is 15 amino acids long. The CDR3 reads CASSQDLEHTGELFF.

The chain recombines TRBV19 with TRBJ1-5; with no DNA, the TCRdb D assignment of TRBD1 cannot be verified. The germline CDR1 and CDR2 sequences are LNHDA and SQIVND (reference sequence). This CDR3 contains 15 residues. CDR3 sequence reads: CASSIDGTGIQPQHF. Together with reference TRBV19 and TRBJ1-5, the CDR3 gives the full variable domain: DGGITQSPKYLFRKEGQNVTLSCEQNLNHDAMYWYRQDPGQGLRLIYYSQIVNDFQKGDIAEGYSVSREKKESFPLTVTSAQKNPTAFYLCASSIDGTGIQPQHFGDGTRLSIL.